This T cell receptor (beta chain) was recovered during a study of blood T cells in healthy people across ages (dated by TCRdb to between 2015 and 2017). The study in broad terms: In model experiments, template switching captured roughly one uniquely barcoded TCR beta cDNA molecule for every two T cells. Age-related changes in TCR beta repertoire diversity were measured in the study by deep sequencing normalized with unique cDNA molecular identifiers. To avoid experimental bias, donors of different ages were spread randomly across the sequencing lanes. Four age groups were formed from the donors: young (average about 15 years), middle-aged (around 41), aged (roughly 56) and long-lived (less than 85). Using the same blood draw, the study looked at two additional independent replicas of 1 million unique cDNA reads for two donors, one aged 18 to 29 and the other aged 80 or older. General findings and caveats noted by the study authors: Observed TCR beta diversity per million T cells fell roughly linearly with age, and a significant reduction was already apparent by age roughly 40. Estimates of total diversity based on one million sequenced T cells were considered lower bounds and underestimates. Compared with the aged group, the long-lived group had more naive CD4+ T cells, fewer expanded clones and increased TCR diversity, a pattern suggesting age selection. The CMV infection status of donors was not known, potentially confounding age-related changes in expanded clonotypes. Bulk unsorted PBMC profiling prevented conclusive comparison of naive and antigen-experienced compartments. Observed TCR beta diversity correlated strongly with the percentage of naive T cells measured by flow cytometry.

A remark on this clonotype: Its antigen remains undetermined. One end of the junction fails to match germline, which may point to a read error.

The 35 to 40 donors, aged about 6 to 95 years, were systemically healthy Caucasian individuals from Russia. Ten milliliters of peripheral blood were collected from each donor into EDTA-treated Vacutainer tubes. Ficoll-Paque density-gradient centrifugation was used to isolate PBMCs, with at least 6 million obtained per sample. Total RNA was extracted from PBMCs with Trizol reagent, with at least 5.5 micrograms obtained per sample. For every donor, flow cytometry on a PBMC aliquot measured the percentage of naive CD45RAhigh/CD27high T cells. The library was made by 5' RACE. Sequencing used an Illumina HiSeq 2500. A second 7 to 11 cycle PCR used a sample-barcoded 5' primer and a J-beta primer mix. A template-switch 5' adaptor carrying 12 random nucleotides introduced a unique molecular identifier onto each TCR beta cDNA molecule. At least 3 million CDR3-containing paired-end reads were obtained from each sample. All of the RNA was converted into first-strand cDNA using the Mint cDNA synthesis kit, with a TRBC-specific oligonucleotide serving as the primer. Following uracil-DNA glycosylase treatment, a first 18-cycle PCR with universal primers M1SS and BC2_uni_R was performed on all cDNA. The study's own analysis went as follows. For normalization, 1 million high-quality reads were randomly selected from each sample, with every read carrying a distinct molecular identifier. Reads sharing molecular identifiers were discarded rather than binned into consensus sequences. CDR3 identification, clonotype clustering and error correction used MiTCR with a Q25 quality threshold and the strictest error-elimination algorithm. A nonparametric unseen species model with Euler transformation was used to estimate lower-bound total TCR beta diversity. The public reads were reprocessed in TCRdb via fastp at Q25 and MiXCR, keeping in-frame beta chains. Rows are unified per CDR3 protein, each entry keeping the most common DNA and genes. None of the V and J calls come from the authors' own analysis; TCRdb made them. This sample gives 920,000 or so distinct CDR3 sequences in total; under 45% of them show up just once. 15% to 20% of the sample is taken by the ten largest.

Reading from cysteine to phenylalanine, the CDR3 counts 18 amino acids. Left in the record is the CDR3 DNA by itself, 54 bases read in frame from the first base. The germline V gene gives CDR1 as MNHNS and CDR2 as SASEGT. The chain is encoded by TRBV6-1 joined to TRBJ1-6, with 7 bases in between that match TRBD1. The sequenced sample was blood. This clonotype originated in a woman aged 55 to 70 in good health. The DNA reads TGTGCCAGCAGTCGCCTGGGACAGCGCAGCTCCTATAATTCACTCCTCCACTTT. Translated, this gives CASSRLGQRSSYNSLLHF.